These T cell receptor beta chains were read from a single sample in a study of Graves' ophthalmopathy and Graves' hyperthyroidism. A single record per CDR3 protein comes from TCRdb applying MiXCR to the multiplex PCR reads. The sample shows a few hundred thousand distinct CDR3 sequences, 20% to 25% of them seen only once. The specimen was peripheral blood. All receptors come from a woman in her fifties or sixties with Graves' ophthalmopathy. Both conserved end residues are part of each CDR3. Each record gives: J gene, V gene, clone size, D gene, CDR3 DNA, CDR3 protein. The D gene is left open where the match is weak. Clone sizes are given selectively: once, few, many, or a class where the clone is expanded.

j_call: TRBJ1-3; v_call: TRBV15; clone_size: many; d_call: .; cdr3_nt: TGTGCCACCAGCAGAGATTCAGCGGGGCTTGGGAACACCATATATTTT; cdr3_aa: CATSRDSAGLGNTIYF
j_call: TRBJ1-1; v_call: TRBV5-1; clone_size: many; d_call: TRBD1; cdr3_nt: TGCGCCAGCAGCTCGAACAGGGGTTCTTTCTTT; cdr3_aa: CASSSNRGSFF
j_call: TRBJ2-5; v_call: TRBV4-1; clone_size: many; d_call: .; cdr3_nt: TGCGCCAGCAGCCAAGGGTGGTGGAGAGAGACCCAGTACTTC; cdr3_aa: CASSQGWWRETQYF
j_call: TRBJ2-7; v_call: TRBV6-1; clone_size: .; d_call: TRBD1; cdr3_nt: TGTGCCAGCAGCGATAACAGGGGGCGCGAGCAGTACTTC; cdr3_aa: CASSDNRGREQYF
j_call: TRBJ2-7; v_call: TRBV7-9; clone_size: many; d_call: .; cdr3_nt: TGTGCCAGCAGCGCGGGACCTGAGTACGAGCAGTACTTC; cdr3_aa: CASSAGPEYEQYF
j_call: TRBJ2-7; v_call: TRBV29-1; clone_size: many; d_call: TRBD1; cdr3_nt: TGCAGCGTTGAAGTCCGACAGGGGGCGCCCAACGAGCAGTACTTC; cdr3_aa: CSVEVRQGAPNEQYF
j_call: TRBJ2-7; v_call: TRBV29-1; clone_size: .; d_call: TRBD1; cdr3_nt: TGCAGCGTAGGGGGCAGGCGTGCCTACGAGCAGTGCTTC; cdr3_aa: CSVGGRRAYEQCF
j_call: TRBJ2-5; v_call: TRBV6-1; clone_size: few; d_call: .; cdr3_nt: TGTGCCAGCAGTGACGGCGGCCGGACGAGGGAGACCCAGTACTTC; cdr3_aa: CASSDGGRTRETQYF
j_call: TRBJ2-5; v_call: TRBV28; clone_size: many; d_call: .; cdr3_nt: TGTGCCAGCAGTGGACCGGGACGCCCAGGAACCCAGTACTTC; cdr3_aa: CASSGPGRPGTQYF
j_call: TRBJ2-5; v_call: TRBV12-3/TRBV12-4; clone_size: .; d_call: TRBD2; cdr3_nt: TGTGCCAGCAGTCGCGGGAGCGGGGGAGAGACCCAGTACTTC; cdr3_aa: CASSRGSGGETQYF
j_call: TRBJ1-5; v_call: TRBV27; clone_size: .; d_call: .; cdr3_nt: TGTGCCAGCAGTTTCGCAGATAGCAATCAGCCCCAGCATTTT; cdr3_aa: CASSFADSNQPQHF
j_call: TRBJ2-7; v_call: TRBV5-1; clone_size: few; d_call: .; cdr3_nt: TGCGCCAGCAGCTTGGGGTTTCGCTCCTACGAGCAGTACTTC; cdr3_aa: CASSLGFRSYEQYF
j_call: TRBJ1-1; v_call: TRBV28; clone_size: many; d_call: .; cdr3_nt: TGTGCCAGCAGTCTGTTGGGGGAAATGAACACTGAAGCTTTCTTT; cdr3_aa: CASSLLGEMNTEAFF